The subject of this entry is one TCR beta chain. The data were taken from a study of radiation and T cells in renal cell carcinoma. Sequencing was performed with immunoSEQ multiplex PCR; in TCRdb, only in-frame clones are kept and a portion is missing. Here the sample spans tens of thousands of clones, around 85% being singletons. Time point specified: blood 4 weeks post-SBRT, at nephrectomy. This sample's treatment: 15 Gy SBRT to primary tumor, nephrectomy 4 weeks later. Nephrectomy followed 15 Gy stereotactic body radiation by 4 weeks. CDR3 size: 17 residues. The ends were cut back, 5 bases at V and 0 bases at J, with 17 bases in the middle. The germline CDR1 and CDR2 sequences are LGHNT and FRNRAP.

The chain joins TRBV12-5 to TRBJ2-1; D is perhaps TRBD1 (6 bases). This sequence was found in a man aged 45 to 65 with renal cell carcinoma. Sequencing used blood, obtained from a patient whose treatment included radiotherapy and nephrectomy. DNA of the CDR3: TGTGCTAGTGGTCGTTATGGACAGAGATACTCCTACAATGAGCAGTTCTTC. Translated: CASGRYGQRYSYNEQFF.